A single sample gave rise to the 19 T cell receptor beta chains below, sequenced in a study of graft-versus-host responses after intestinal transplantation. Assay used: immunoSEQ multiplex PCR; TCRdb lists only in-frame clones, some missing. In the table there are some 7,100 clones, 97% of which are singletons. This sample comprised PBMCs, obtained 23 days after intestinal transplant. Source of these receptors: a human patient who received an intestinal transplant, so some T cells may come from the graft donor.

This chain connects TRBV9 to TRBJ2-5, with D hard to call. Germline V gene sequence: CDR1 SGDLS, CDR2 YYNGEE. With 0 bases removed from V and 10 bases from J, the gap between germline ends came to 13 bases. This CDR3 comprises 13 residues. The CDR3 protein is CASSVDPGSVQYF. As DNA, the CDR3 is TGTGCCAGCAGCGTAGACCCTGGAAGCGTCCAGTACTTC.

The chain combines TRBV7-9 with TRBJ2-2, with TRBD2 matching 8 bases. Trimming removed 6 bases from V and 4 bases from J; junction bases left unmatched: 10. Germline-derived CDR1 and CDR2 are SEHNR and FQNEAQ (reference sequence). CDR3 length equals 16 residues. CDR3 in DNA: TGTGCCAGCAGAAAACCCGGACGGGGGGGCACCGGGGAGCTGTTTTTT. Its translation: CASRKPGRGGTGELFF.

The DNA for the CDR3 is TGTGCCAGCCGGACCGGGACAGGGGTTTACGGCTACACCTTC. Translated, it gives CASRTGTGVYGYTF. The gene calls are TRBV19 and TRBJ1-2, with TRBD1 identical over 10 bases. CDR3 length equals 14 residues. The junction had 12 bases not matched to a gene; V was cut back by 9 bases and J by 8 bases. The germline gives CDR1 LNHDA, CDR2 SQIVND (reference sequence).

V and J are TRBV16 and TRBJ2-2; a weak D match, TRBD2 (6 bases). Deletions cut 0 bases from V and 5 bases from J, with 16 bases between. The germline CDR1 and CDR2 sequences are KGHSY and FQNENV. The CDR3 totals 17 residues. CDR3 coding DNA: TGTGCCAGCAGCCAATCGAGCGGGCACTTTGGGACCGGGGAGCTGTTTTTT. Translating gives CASSQSSGHFGTGELFF.

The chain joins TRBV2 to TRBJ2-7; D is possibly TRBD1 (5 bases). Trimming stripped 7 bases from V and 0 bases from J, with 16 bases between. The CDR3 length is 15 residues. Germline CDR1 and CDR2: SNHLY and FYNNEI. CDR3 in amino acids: CASTAGHRSSYEQYF. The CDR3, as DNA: TGTGCCAGCACGGCAGGGCACAGGAGCTCCTACGAGCAGTACTTC.

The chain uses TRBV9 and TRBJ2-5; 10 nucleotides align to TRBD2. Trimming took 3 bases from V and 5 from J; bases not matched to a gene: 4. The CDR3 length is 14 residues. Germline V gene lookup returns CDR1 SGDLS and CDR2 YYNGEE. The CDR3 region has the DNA TGTGCCAGCAGCGGTAGCGGGAGGCGGGAGACCCAGTACTTC. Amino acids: CASSGSGRRETQYF.

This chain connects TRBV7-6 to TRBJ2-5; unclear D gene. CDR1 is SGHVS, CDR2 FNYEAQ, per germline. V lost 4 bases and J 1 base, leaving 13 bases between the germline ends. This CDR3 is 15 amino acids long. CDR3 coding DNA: TGTGCCAGCAGCTCCCTCGATTGGGGCCAAGAGACCCAGTACTTC. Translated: CASSSLDWGQETQYF.

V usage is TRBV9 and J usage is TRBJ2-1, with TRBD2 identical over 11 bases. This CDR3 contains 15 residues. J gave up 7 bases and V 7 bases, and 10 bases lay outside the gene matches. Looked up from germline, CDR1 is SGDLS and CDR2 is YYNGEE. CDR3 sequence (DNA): TGTGCCAGCTCCCATGGGAGGACTAGCGGGAATGAGCAGTTCTTC. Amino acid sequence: CASSHGRTSGNEQFF.

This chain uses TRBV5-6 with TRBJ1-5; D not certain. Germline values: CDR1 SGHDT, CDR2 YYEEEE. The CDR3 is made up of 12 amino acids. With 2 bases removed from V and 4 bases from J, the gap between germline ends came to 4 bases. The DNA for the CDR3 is TGTGCCAGCAGCTTAGGGAATCAGCCCCAGCATTTT. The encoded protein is CASSLGNQPQHF.

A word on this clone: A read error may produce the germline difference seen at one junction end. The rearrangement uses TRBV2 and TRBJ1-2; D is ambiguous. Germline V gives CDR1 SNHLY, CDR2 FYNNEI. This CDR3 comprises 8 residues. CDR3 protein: CASIGPWF. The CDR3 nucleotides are TGTGCCAGCATCGGGCCGTGGTTC.

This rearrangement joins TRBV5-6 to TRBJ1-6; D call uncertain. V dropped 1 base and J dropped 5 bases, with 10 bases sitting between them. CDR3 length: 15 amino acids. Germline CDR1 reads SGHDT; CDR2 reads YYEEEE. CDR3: CASSLWGNHNSPLHF. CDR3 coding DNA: TGTGCCAGCAGCTTGTGGGGTAATCATAATTCACCCCTCCACTTT. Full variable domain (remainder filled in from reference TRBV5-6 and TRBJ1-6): DAGVTQSPTHLIKTRGQQVTLRCSPKSGHDTVSWYQQALGQGPQFIFQYYEEEERQRGNFPDRFSGHQFPNYSSELNVNALLLGDSALYLCASSLWGNHNSPLHFGNGTRLTVT.

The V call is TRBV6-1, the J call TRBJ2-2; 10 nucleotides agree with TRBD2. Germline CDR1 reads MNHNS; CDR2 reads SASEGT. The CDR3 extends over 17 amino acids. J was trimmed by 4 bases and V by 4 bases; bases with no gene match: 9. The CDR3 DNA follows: TGTGCCAGCAGTGGGGCCCTAGCGGGAGTCTCCACCGGGGAGCTGTTTTTT. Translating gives CASSGALAGVSTGELFF.

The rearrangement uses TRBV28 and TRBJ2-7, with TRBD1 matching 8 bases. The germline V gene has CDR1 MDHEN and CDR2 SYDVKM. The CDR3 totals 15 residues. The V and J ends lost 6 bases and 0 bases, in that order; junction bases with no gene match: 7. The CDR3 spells CASRGQGSPSYEQYF. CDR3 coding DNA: TGTGCCAGCAGAGGACAGGGTAGTCCCTCCTACGAGCAGTACTTC.

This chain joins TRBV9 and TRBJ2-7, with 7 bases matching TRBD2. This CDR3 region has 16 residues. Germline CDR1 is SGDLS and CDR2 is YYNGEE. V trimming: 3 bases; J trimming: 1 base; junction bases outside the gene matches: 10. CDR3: CASSASLAAASYEQYF. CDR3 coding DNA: TGTGCCAGCAGCGCGAGCCTAGCGGCCGCGTCCTACGAGCAGTACTTC. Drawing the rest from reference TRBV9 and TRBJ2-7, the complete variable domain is DSGVTQTPKHLITATGQRVTLRCSPRSGDLSVYWYQQSLDQGLQFLIQYYNGEERAKGNILERFSAQQFPDLHSELNLSSLELGDSALYFCASSASLAAASYEQYFGPGTRLTVT.

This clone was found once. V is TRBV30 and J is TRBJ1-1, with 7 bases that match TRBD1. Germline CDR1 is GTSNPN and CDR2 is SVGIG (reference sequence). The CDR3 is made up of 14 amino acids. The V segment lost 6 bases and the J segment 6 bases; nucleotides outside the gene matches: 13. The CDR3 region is CACPPGQGGPEAFF. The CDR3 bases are TGTGCCTGCCCCCCCGGGCAGGGGGGACCTGAAGCTTTCTTT.

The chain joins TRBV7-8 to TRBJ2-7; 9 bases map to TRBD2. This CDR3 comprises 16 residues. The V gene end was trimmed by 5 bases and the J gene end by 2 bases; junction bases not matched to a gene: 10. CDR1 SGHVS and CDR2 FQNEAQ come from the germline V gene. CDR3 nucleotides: TGTGCCAGCAGCCTTAAGGTAGCGGGAGAAACCTACGAGCAGTACTTC. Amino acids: CASSLKVAGETYEQYF.

CDR3 loop: CASSPESGSSSYEQYF. CDR3 sequence (DNA): TGTGCCAGCAGCCCCGAGAGCGGGTCTAGCTCCTACGAGCAGTACTTC. This sequence joins TRBV7-2 and TRBJ2-5; D is possibly TRBD2 (6 bases). The tail of the sequence fits TRBJ2-7 better, so the J call may be wrong. CDR1 and CDR2 from the germline V gene are SGHTA and FQGNSA. This CDR3 is built from 16 residues.

The CDR3 sequence is CASTARLAGAYEQYF. The CDR3 DNA follows: TGTGCCAGCACCGCGAGACTAGCGGGAGCCTACGAGCAGTACTTC. J is TRBJ2-7 and V is TRBV2, with 12 positions matching TRBD2. V shed 7 bases, J shed 2 bases, and the junction held 6 bases outside the gene matches. Germline V gene sequence: CDR1 SNHLY, CDR2 FYNNEI. The CDR3 sequence is 15 residues long.

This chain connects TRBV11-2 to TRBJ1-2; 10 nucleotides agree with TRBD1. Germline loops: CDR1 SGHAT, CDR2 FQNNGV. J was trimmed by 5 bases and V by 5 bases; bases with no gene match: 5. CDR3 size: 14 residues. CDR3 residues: CASSPDRGWYGYTF. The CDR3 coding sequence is TGTGCCAGCAGCCCGGACAGGGGGTGGTATGGCTACACCTTC.